A selection of T cell receptor beta chains follows, all from one sample in a study of T-cell memory formation after mild COVID-19. TCRdb fed the 5' RACE reads into MiXCR, producing one record per CDR3 protein. This sample has about 140,000 distinct CDR3 sequences, with roughly 13% found just once. Sequencing was carried out using PBMCs or a T cell subset sorted from them (not recorded which). Source of these receptors: an adult woman who had mild COVID-19 (a few samples of this study predate the infection). Cell type and time point are not known. Each CDR3 is given with its conserved first and last residue.

v_call,j_call,cdr3_aa
TRBV5-5,TRBJ2-5,CASLPVGDQETQYF
TRBV5-6,TRBJ2-7,CASSLDRQGGGDEQYF
TRBV12-3/TRBV12-4,TRBJ2-7,CASSLGGVPLWEQYF
TRBV5-1,TRBJ2-7,CASSLSGPYEQYF
TRBV7-9,TRBJ1-1,CASSPTTGKAFF
TRBV19,TRBJ2-5,CASSRDYETQYF
TRBV20-1,TRBJ1-5,CSARGGNQPQHF
TRBV6-5,TRBJ2-3,CASSYSGLAGYTDTQYF
TRBV4-1,TRBJ2-7,CASSQDRGPTYEQYF
TRBV2,TRBJ1-1,CASSEVVGITEAFF
TRBV5-1,TRBJ1-2,CASSMGTGEPNYGYTF
TRBV10-2,TRBJ2-7,CASSDSGAPYEQYF
TRBV7-2,TRBJ2-5,CASSFGGHLGGPRETQYF
TRBV30,TRBJ2-1,CAWMNGGRKAYNEQFF
TRBV4-1,TRBJ1-5,CASSQAAVGQPQHF
TRBV19,TRBJ1-2,CASSIGIGLNYGYTF
TRBV21-1,TRBJ1-1,CASSKDVGTGVTEAFF
TRBV5-1,TRBJ1-1,CASSRNRGDNYMNTEAFF
TRBV29-1,TRBJ2-3,CSVERESSTDTQYF
TRBV7-9,TRBJ1-1,CASSHDHLGREAFF
TRBV13,TRBJ2-7,CASSPRKRLAGEQYF
TRBV27,TRBJ1-5,CASSWTGGLSNQPQHF
TRBV20-1,TRBJ2-1,CSARVSSLAGVEQFF
TRBV5-1,TRBJ2-3,CASSLATAGGTDTQYF
TRBV7-3,TRBJ2-3,CASSLTQGTDTQYF
TRBV25-1,TRBJ1-1,CASATGWTEAFF
TRBV5-4,TRBJ1-2,CASRSDKAGHLYGYTF